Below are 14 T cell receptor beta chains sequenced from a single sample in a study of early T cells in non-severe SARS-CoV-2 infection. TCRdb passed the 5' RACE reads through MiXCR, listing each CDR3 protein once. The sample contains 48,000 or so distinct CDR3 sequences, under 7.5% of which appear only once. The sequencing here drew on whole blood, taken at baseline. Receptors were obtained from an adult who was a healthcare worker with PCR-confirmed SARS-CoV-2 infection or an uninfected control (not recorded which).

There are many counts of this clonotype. CDR3 DNA sequence: TGTGCCAGCAGCTTGGGGGTGGGTAATGCCTACGAGCAGTACTTC. Its translation is CASSLGVGNAYEQYF. V gene TRBV7-2 combines with J gene TRBJ2-7; D assignment may be TRBD1 or TRBD2 (5 bases each). Trimming left V 3 bases short and J 2 bases short, with 14 bases between. Germline CDR1 is SGHTA and CDR2 is FQGNSA. The CDR3 totals 15 residues.

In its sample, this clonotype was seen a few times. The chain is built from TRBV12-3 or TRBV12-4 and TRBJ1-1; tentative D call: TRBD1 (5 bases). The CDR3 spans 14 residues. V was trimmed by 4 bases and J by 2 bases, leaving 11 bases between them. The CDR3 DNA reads TGTGCCAGCAGTTCTGGCGACAGAAACACTGAAGCTTTCTTT. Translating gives CASSSGDRNTEAFF.

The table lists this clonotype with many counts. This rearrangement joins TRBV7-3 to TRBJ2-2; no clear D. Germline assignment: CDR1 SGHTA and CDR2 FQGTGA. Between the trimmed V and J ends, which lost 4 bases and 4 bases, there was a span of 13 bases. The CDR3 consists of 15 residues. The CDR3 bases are TGTGCCAGCAGCTCTTCTAGTATAGGCACCGGGGAGCTGTTTTTT. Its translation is CASSSSSIGTGELFF.

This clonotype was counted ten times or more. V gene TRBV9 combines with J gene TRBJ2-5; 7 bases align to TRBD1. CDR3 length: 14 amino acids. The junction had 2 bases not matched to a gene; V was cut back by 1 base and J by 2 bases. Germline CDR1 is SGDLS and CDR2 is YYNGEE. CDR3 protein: CASSVTDRQETQYF. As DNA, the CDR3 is TGTGCCAGCAGCGTAACGGACAGGCAAGAGACCCAGTACTTC.

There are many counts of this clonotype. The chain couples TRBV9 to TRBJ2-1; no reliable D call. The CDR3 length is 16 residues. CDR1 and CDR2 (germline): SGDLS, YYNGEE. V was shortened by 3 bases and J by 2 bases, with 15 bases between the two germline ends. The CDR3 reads CASSASTGPAYNEQFF. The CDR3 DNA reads TGTGCCAGCAGCGCCTCAACCGGGCCAGCCTACAATGAGCAGTTCTTC.

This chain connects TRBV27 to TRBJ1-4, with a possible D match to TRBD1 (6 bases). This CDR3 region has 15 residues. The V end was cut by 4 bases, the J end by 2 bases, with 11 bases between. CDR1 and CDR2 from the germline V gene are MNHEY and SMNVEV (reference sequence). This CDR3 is CASSSRGFTNEKLFF. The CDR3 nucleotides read TGTGCCAGCAGTTCCAGGGGCTTTACTAATGAAAAACTGTTTTTT.

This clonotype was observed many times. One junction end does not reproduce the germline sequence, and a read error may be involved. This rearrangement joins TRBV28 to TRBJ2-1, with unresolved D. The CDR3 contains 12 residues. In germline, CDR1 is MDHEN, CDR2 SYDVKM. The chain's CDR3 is CASSSPRLVLIF. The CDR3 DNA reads TGTGCCAGCAGTTCCCCTCGGCTCGTACTGATCTTC.

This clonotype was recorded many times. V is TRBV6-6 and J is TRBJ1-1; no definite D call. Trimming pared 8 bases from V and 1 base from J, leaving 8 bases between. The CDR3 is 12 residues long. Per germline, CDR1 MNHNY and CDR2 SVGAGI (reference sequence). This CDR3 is CASQKGNTEAFF. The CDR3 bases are TGTGCCAGCCAGAAGGGGAACACTGAAGCTTTCTTT.

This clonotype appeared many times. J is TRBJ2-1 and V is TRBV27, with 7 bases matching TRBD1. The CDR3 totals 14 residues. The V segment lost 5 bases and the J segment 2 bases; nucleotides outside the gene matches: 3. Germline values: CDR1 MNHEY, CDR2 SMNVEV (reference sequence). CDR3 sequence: CASSPGQAYNEQFF. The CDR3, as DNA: TGTGCCAGCAGTCCCGGACAGGCCTACAATGAGCAGTTCTTC.

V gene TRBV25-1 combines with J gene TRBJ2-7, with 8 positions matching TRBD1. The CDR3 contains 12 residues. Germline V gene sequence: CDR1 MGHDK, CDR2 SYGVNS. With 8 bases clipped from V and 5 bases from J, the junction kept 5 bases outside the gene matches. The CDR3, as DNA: TGTGCCAGCCGACAGGGGCTCAACGAGCAGTACTTC. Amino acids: CASRQGLNEQYF.

This chain's CDR3 is CASSGTGANTEAFF. The CDR3 DNA reads TGTGCCAGCTCAGGAACAGGGGCGAACACTGAAGCTTTCTTT. The chain employs TRBV18 and TRBJ1-1, with 7 bases aligning to TRBD1. The CDR3 consists of 14 residues. The V and J ends lost 5 bases and 1 base, in that order; junction bases with no gene match: 4. Germline V gene sequence: CDR1 KGHSH, CDR2 LQKENI.

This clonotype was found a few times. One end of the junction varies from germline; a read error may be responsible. The CDR3 DNA follows: TGTGCCAGCAGTTTAGCGACCCGCTCCTACAATGAGCAGTTCTTC. Its protein product is CASSLATRSYNEQFF. The chain couples TRBV7-2 to TRBJ2-1; perhaps TRBD2 as D (5 bases). Per germline, CDR1 SGHTA and CDR2 FQGNSA. The CDR3 contains 15 residues. Based on the CDR3 plus reference TRBV7-2 and TRBJ2-1, the full variable domain is GAGVSQSPSNKVTEKGKDVELRCDPISGHTALYWYRQSLGQGLEFLIYFQGNSAPDKSGLPSDRFSAERTGGSVSTLTIQRTQQEDSAVYLCASSLATRSYNEQFFGPGTRLTVL.

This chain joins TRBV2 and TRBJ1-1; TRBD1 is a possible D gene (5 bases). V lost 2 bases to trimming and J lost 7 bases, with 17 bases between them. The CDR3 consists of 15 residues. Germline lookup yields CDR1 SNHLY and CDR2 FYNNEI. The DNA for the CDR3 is TGTGCCAGCAGTGAATGGTGGGCAGGGACGGGTGAAGCTTTCTTT. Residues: CASSEWWAGTGEAFF.

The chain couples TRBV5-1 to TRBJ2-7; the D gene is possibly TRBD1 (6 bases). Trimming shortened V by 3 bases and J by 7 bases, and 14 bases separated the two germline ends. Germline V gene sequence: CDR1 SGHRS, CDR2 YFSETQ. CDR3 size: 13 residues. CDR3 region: CASSSSGVLEQYF. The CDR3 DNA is TGCGCCAGCAGCTCATCAGGGGTCCTGGAGCAGTACTTC.